This T cell receptor (beta chain) was found in a study of blood T cell repertoires in COVID-19. Study-wide context: Spain, Italy and the United States supplied samples that represented acute and convalescent COVID-19. From T cells, B-cell-depleted T cells, or PBMCs came the material, which was cDNA or gDNA.

CDR3 size: 15 residues. V was pared by 5 bases and J by 3 bases, with 6 bases of the junction left unmatched. Germline CDR1 reads SGHTA; CDR2 reads FQGTGA. Per the original methods: The assay estimated nucleated cells by amplifying reference gene primers. The assay was immunoSEQ multiplex PCR, and TCRdb's table has in-frame clones only and misses some. The DNA gave D and trimming, while V, J and clone size come from that table. The data show 140,000 to 150,000 clones, with 75% to 90% seen just once and around 5% held by the top ten. This TCR came from a human donor in a cohort sampled during active COVID-19. The chain links TRBV7-3 to TRBJ1-2, with 10 bases aligning to TRBD1. The sample was peripheral blood. The DNA of the CDR3 is TGTGCCAGCAGCCAAGGGACAGGGGACTACTATGGCTACACCTTC. Translated: CASSQGTGDYYGYTF.